Presented here are 27 T cell receptor beta chains from one specimen sequenced in a study of spatial heterogeneity in lung cancer. Each CDR3 protein gets one entry after TCRdb re-called the 5' RACE reads with MiXCR. The profile covers around 110,000 distinct CDR3 sequences, with 9% to 15% appearing a single time and 16% taken by the ten largest. The time point: blood at routine non-recurrence follow-up after resection. Whole RNA, which was extracted from tumor, nontumor lung tissue or frozen PBMC, was sequenced without any cell sorting. The material was PBMCs, obtained at follow-up. The receptors were gathered from a male donor with early-stage non-small cell lung cancer.

The table lists this clonotype with a few counts. The gene calls are TRBV5-6 and TRBJ2-2, with TRBD1 matching 7 bases. Germline CDR1 reads SGHDT; CDR2 reads YYEEEE. J was trimmed by 1 base and V by 1 base; bases with no gene match: 4. This CDR3 contains 16 residues. The CDR3 DNA is TGTGCCAGCAGCTTGCACCGGACAGGGAACACCGGGGAGCTGTTTTTT. Translated: CASSLHRTGNTGELFF.

This clonotype was counted only a few times. J is TRBJ1-5 and V is TRBV10-3; perhaps TRBD1 as D (6 bases). Germline-derived CDR1 and CDR2 are ENHRY and SYGVKD. The CDR3 covers 14 residues. V was trimmed by 6 bases and J by 1 base, leaving 10 bases between them. CDR3 residues: CAIRGDTSNQPQHF. In DNA, the CDR3 is TGTGCCATCAGGGGGGACACCAGCAATCAGCCCCAGCATTTT.

Ten or more counts support this clonotype. The J gene is TRBJ2-6, the V gene TRBV10-3; no clear D gene. V was shortened by 9 bases and J by 0 bases, with 15 bases between the two germline ends. Germline CDR1 ENHRY, CDR2 SYGVKD. This CDR3 comprises 16 residues. The CDR3 protein is CAIPSSPSSGANVLTF. The CDR3 DNA sequence: TGTGCCATTCCCTCTTCCCCGAGCTCTGGGGCCAACGTCCTGACTTTC.

The sample holds a few counts of this clonotype. The chain combines TRBV7-2 with TRBJ2-2; 9 nucleotides line up with TRBD1. The CDR3 has 16 residues. V trimming: 5 bases; J trimming: 7 bases; junction bases outside the gene matches: 11. Germline V gene data show CDR1 as SGHTA and CDR2 as FQGNSA. This CDR3 reads CASSVTGTGFSGELFF. CDR3 DNA: TGTGCCAGCAGCGTAACCGGGACAGGGTTTAGCGGGGAGCTGTTTTTT.

The chain has TRBV9 and TRBJ2-4; D uncertain. The CDR3 is 14 amino acids. CDR1 and CDR2 from the germline V gene are SGDLS and YYNGEE. V was shortened by 3 bases and J by 3 bases, with 10 bases between the two germline ends. The CDR3: CASSAEGGKNIQYF. CDR3 DNA: TGTGCCAGCAGCGCCGAAGGCGGCAAAAACATTCAGTACTTC.

V gene TRBV12-3 or TRBV12-4 combines with J gene TRBJ1-1; a possible D gene is TRBD1 (6 bases). This CDR3 is 13 amino acids long. V dropped 6 bases and J dropped 2 bases, with 10 bases sitting between them. CDR3 in DNA: TGTGCCAGCAGATGGACAGACAACACTGAAGCTTTCTTT. Its protein product is CASRWTDNTEAFF.

This clonotype has just a few counts. The chain employs TRBV12-5 and TRBJ2-7, with D possibly matching TRBD1 (5 bases). Germline V CDR1 and CDR2: LGHNT, FRNRAP. V lost 7 bases, J lost 0 bases, and 10 bases lay in between. The CDR3 is 13 residues long. The CDR3 protein is CASATDSSYEQYF. The CDR3 nucleotides read TGTGCTAGTGCCACCGACAGCTCCTACGAGCAGTACTTC. Variable domain in full (rest from reference TRBV12-5 and TRBJ2-7): DARVTQTPRHKVTEMGQEVTMRCQPILGHNTVFWYRQTMMQGLELLAYFRNRAPLDDSGMPKDRFSAEMPDATLATLKIQPSEPRDSAVYFCASATDSSYEQYFGPGTRLTVT.

The table lists this clonotype with many counts. The V call is TRBV5-4, the J call TRBJ2-1; 9 positions match TRBD1. Germline assignment: CDR1 SGHNT and CDR2 YYREEE (reference sequence). The ends lost 0 bases at V and 7 bases at J; junction bases unmatched: 5. The CDR3 loop spans 15 amino acids. As DNA, the CDR3 is TGTGCCAGCAGCTTGGCCGGGACAGGGTCGAATGAGCAGTTCTTC. Amino acids: CASSLAGTGSNEQFF.

This clonotype was seen a handful of times. This chain uses TRBV5-1 with TRBJ1-6; no clear D gene. The CDR3 spans 14 residues. Germline CDR1 and CDR2: SGHRS and YFSETQ. The ends were cut back, 1 base at V and 9 bases at J, with 11 bases in the middle. CDR3 in amino acids: CASSLSTVGSPLHF. The CDR3 DNA follows: TGCGCCAGCAGCTTGTCCACAGTTGGTTCACCCCTCCACTTT.

This clonotype was detected only a few times. The gene calls are TRBV5-1 and TRBJ2-5; 10 nucleotides align to TRBD1. The CDR3 sequence is 15 residues long. Germline V CDR1 and CDR2: SGHRS, YFSETQ. The junction had 8 bases not matched to a gene; V was cut back by 4 bases and J by 5 bases. Here the CDR3 DNA reads TGCGCCAGCAGCAAAAAGACAGGGGGCGGGGAGACCCAGTACTTC. Translated, it gives CASSKKTGGGETQYF.

This clonotype was seen at least ten times. V is TRBV11-3 and J is TRBJ2-6; D gene ambiguous. Germline assignment: CDR1 SGHNT and CDR2 YENEEA. V gave up 4 bases and J gave up 3 bases, with 10 bases separating them. The CDR3 contains 15 residues. The CDR3 DNA reads as TGTGCCAGCAGCTCAGGACCTGTTGGGGCCAACGTCCTGACTTTC. This codes for CASSSGPVGANVLTF.

This clonotype was counted only a few times. This chain uses TRBV4-3 with TRBJ2-5; D gene unclear. The CDR3 spans 14 residues. CDR1 LGHNA and CDR2 YSLEER come from the germline V gene. Trimming took off 0 bases at V and 3 bases at J, with 8 bases between the two ends. CDR3 sequence (DNA): TGCGCCAGCAGCCAAGATAATGCCAAAGAGACCCAGTACTTC. This gives the protein CASSQDNAKETQYF.

This chain links TRBV5-5 with TRBJ1-1; unclear D gene. The CDR3 covers 13 residues. V lost 0 bases to trimming and J lost 4 bases, with 7 bases between them. Per germline, CDR1 SGHKS and CDR2 YYEKEE (reference sequence). The DNA of the CDR3 is TGTGCCAGCAGCTTGGAAGGGCTCACTGAAGCTTTCTTT. Amino acid sequence: CASSLEGLTEAFF.

Notes on this clonotype: One junction end does not reproduce the germline sequence, and a read error may be involved. The chain is built from TRBV29-1 and TRBJ1-2, with 10 nucleotides matching TRBD1. In germline, CDR1 is SQVTM, CDR2 ANQGSEA. CDR3 length equals 14 residues. CDR3 DNA sequence: TGCAGCGTCGAAGGGACAGGGGCCGCTTGGGGCTACACCTTC. This codes for CSVEGTGAAWGYTF.

Remarks on this clonotype: It may be a read error: a sequence one base away is much more abundant. The chain carries TRBV11-3 and TRBJ1-6; 7 nucleotides agree with TRBD1. V shed 4 bases, J shed 5 bases, and the junction held 2 bases outside the gene matches. CDR3 length: 14 residues. Germline CDR1 and CDR2: SGHNT and YENEEA. DNA of the CDR3: TGTGCCAGCAGCTCGGGACAGAATAATTCACCCCTCCACTTT. Protein: CASSSGQNNSPLHF. Combining the CDR3 with reference TRBV11-3 and TRBJ1-6 gives the whole variable domain EAGVVQSPRYKIIEKKQPVAFWCNPISGHNTLYWYLQNLGQGPELLIRYENEEAVDDSQLPKDRFSAERLKGVDSTLKIQPAELGDSAVYLCASSSGQNNSPLHFGNGTRLTVT.

This clonotype was found many times. The V call is TRBV7-8, the J call TRBJ2-4, with D perhaps TRBD1 (5 bases). This CDR3 is 17 amino acids long. Germline V lookup: CDR1 SGHVS, CDR2 FQNEAQ. The V and J ends lost 1 base and 3 bases respectively, with 16 bases between them. In DNA form, the CDR3 reads TGTGCCAGCAGCTTAGTGGCTGGGGCTACCGTCAAAAACATTCAGTACTTC. Residues: CASSLVAGATVKNIQYF.

In its sample, this clonotype was seen many times. The J gene is TRBJ2-7, the V gene TRBV28; a possible D gene is TRBD2 (6 bases). Deletions cut 3 bases from V and 12 bases from J, with 12 bases between. Germline CDR1 reads MDHEN; CDR2 reads SYDVKM. The CDR3 covers 11 residues. CDR3 sequence: CASSLEGFLYF. CDR3 nucleotides: TGTGCCAGCAGTTTGGAGGGCTTTCTGTACTTC.

CDR3 sequence: CASSRTGNSNQPQHF. The CDR3 coding sequence is TGTGCCAGCAGCCGGACAGGGAATAGCAATCAGCCCCAGCATTTT. This sequence joins TRBV7-2 and TRBJ1-5; 8 bases fit TRBD1. V gave up 5 bases and J gave up 0 bases; unmatched junction bases: 3. There are 15 residues in the CDR3. CDR1 and CDR2 from the germline V gene are SGHTA and FQGNSA. Based on the CDR3 plus reference TRBV7-2 and TRBJ1-5, the full variable domain is GAGVSQSPSNKVTEKGKDVELRCDPISGHTALYWYRQSLGQGLEFLIYFQGNSAPDKSGLPSDRFSAERTGGSVSTLTIQRTQQEDSAVYLCASSRTGNSNQPQHFGDGTRLSIL.

The rearrangement links TRBV29-1 to TRBJ2-5, with unresolved D. The germline V gene encodes CDR1 SQVTM and CDR2 ANQGSEA. The CDR3 spans 12 residues. Trimming removed 4 bases from V and 4 bases from J, with 10 bases in between. CDR3 coding DNA: TGCAGCGTTGTGGCGATGGGAGAGACCCAGTACTTC. Translation gives CSVVAMGETQYF.

The gene calls are TRBV3-1 and TRBJ2-1; D is possibly TRBD2 (6 bases). The CDR3 runs to 17 residues. In germline, CDR1 is LGHDT, CDR2 YNNKEL (reference sequence). Trimming removed 2 bases at V and 4 bases at J, with 18 bases between. CDR3 sequence reads: CASSQQGTSTGYNEQFF. CDR3 nucleotides: TGTGCCAGCAGCCAACAAGGGACTTCCACCGGTTACAATGAGCAGTTCTTC.

This clonotype was detected a few times. The J gene is TRBJ2-7, the V gene TRBV28, with TRBD2 matching 7 bases. CDR3 size: 16 residues. V shed 3 bases and J 0 bases; nucleotides not matched to a gene: 8. Germline CDR1 and CDR2: MDHEN and SYDVKM. The chain's CDR3 is CASSLGQRGYSYEQYF. The DNA of the CDR3 is TGTGCCAGCAGTTTGGGCCAGCGGGGTTACTCCTACGAGCAGTACTTC. Full variable domain (missing parts from reference TRBV28 and TRBJ2-7): DVKVTQSSRYLVKRTGEKVFLECVQDMDHENMFWYRQDPGLGLRLIYFSYDVKMKEKGDIPEGYSVSREKKERFSLILESASTNQTSMYLCASSLGQRGYSYEQYFGPGTRLTVT.

In its sample, this clonotype was seen a few times. The chain employs TRBV11-2 and TRBJ1-5; TRBD1 agrees at 8 bases. The CDR3 loop spans 15 amino acids. V was clipped by 1 base and J by 6 bases; unmatched bases: 5. The germline V gene encodes CDR1 SGHAT and CDR2 FQNNGV. This CDR3 is CASSLGTGRTQPQHF. Here the CDR3 DNA reads TGTGCCAGCAGCTTAGGGACAGGGAGGACTCAGCCCCAGCATTTT.

This clonotype was detected a few times. The rearrangement uses TRBV7-2 and TRBJ2-1, with 11 bases fitting TRBD2. Trimming took 5 bases from V and 2 from J; bases not matched to a gene: 5. This CDR3 has 16 residues. The germline CDR1 and CDR2 sequences are SGHTA and FQGNSA. This CDR3 is CASSQRLAGTYNEQFF. In DNA, the CDR3 is TGTGCCAGCAGCCAACGACTAGCGGGGACCTACAATGAGCAGTTCTTC.

This chain uses TRBV5-8 with TRBJ2-3, with TRBD2 matching 9 bases. J lost 2 bases, V lost 4 bases, and 8 bases had no gene match. Germline values: CDR1 SGHTS, CDR2 YDEGEE. The CDR3 runs to 16 residues. The CDR3 spells CASSPLRGGPTDTQYF. The CDR3 DNA is TGTGCCAGCAGCCCCTTGCGGGGGGGGCCCACAGATACGCAGTATTTT. Supplemented by reference TRBV5-8 and TRBJ2-3, the full variable domain reads EAGVTQSPTHLIKTRGQQATLRCSPISGHTSVYWYQQALGLGLQFLLWYDEGEERNRGNFPPRFSGRQFPNYSSELNVNALELEDSALYLCASSPLRGGPTDTQYFGPGTRLTVL.

The sample holds many counts of this clonotype. The V call is TRBV29-1, the J call TRBJ2-4; D may be TRBD2 (6 bases). Looked up from germline, CDR1 is SQVTM and CDR2 is ANQGSEA. V dropped 7 bases and J dropped 6 bases, with 19 bases sitting between them. The CDR3 covers 14 residues. CDR3 region: CSGRDSRQGNIQYF. CDR3 bases: TGCAGCGGCCGGGACTCTAGGCAGGGAAACATTCAGTACTTC.

This sequence joins TRBV12-3 or TRBV12-4 and TRBJ1-1; a weak D match, TRBD1 (5 bases). V gave up 3 bases and J gave up 2 bases, with 10 bases separating them. The CDR3 totals 14 residues. The CDR3 nucleotides read TGTGCCAGCAGTTTGCAGACAGCCAACACTGAAGCTTTCTTT. Translating it yields CASSLQTANTEAFF.

V and J are TRBV6-1 and TRBJ2-3; possibly TRBD1 for D (5 bases). The J call may not be correct, given that the DNA end is closer to TRBJ1-5. CDR1 MNHNS and CDR2 SASEGT come from the germline V gene. This CDR3 is 14 amino acids long. CDR3 residues: CASLAGGSTDTQHF. CDR3 DNA: TGTGCCAGCCTAGCGGGGGGTAGCACAGATACGCAGCATTTT.